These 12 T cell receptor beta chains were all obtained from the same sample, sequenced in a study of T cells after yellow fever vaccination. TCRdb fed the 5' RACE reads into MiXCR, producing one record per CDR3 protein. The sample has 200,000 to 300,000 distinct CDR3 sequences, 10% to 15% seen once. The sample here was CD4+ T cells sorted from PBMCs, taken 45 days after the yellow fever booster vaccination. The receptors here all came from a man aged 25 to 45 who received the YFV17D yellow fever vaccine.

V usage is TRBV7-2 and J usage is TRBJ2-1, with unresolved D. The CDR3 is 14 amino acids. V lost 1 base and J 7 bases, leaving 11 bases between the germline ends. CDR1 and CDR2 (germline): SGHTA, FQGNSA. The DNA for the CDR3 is TGTGCCAGCAGCTTAGGAGTTCTAGTGAATGAGCAGTTCTTC. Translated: CASSLGVLVNEQFF.

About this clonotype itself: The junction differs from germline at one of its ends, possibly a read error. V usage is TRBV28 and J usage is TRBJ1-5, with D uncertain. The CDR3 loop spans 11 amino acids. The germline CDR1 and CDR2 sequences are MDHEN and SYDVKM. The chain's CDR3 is CASSLQQNRSF. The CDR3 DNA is TGTGCCAGCAGTTTACAGCAGAACAGATCCTTT. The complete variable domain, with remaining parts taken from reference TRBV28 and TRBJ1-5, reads DVKVTQSSRYLVKRTGEKVFLECVQDMDHENMFWYRQDPGLGLRLIYFSYDVKMKEKGDIPEGYSVSREKKERFSLILESASTNQTSMYLCASSLQQNRSFGDGTRLSIL.

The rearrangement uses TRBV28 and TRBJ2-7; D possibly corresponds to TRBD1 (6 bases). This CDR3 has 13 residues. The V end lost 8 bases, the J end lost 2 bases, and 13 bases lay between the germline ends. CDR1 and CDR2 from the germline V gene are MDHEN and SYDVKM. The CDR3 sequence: CASQGTPTYEQYF. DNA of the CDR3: TGTGCCAGCCAAGGGACACCCACCTACGAGCAGTACTTC.

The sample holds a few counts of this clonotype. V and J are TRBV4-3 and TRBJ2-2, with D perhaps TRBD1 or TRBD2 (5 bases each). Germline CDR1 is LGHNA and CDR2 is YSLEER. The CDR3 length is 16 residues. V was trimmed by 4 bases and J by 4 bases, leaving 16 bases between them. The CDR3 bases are TGCGCCAGCAGCCTTGAAGCTGGGGGAAGCACCGGGGAGCTGTTTTTT. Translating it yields CASSLEAGGSTGELFF.

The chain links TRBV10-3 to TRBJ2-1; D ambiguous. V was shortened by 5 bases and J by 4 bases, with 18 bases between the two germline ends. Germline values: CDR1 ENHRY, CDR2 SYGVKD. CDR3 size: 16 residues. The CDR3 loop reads CAISPSTPTSYNEQFF. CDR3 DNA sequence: TGTGCCATCAGTCCTTCGACTCCAACCTCATACAATGAGCAGTTCTTC.

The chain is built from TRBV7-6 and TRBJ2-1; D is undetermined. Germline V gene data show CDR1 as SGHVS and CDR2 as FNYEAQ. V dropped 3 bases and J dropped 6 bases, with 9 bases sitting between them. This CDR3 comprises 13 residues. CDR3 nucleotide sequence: TGTGCCAGCAGCTTCGGTCGGCTCAATGAGCAGTTCTTC. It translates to CASSFGRLNEQFF.

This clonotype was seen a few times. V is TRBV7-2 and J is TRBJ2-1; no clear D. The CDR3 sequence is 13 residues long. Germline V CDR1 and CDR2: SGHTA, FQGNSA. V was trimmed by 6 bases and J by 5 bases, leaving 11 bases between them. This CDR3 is CASRSTANNEQFF. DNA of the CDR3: TGTGCCAGCAGAAGTACAGCGAACAATGAGCAGTTCTTC.

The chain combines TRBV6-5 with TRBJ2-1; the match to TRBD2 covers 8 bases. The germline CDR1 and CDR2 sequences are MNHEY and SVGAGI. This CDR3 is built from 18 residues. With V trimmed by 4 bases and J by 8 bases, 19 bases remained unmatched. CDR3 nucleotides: TGTGCCAGCAGTTTCTCTACGGGGGAGCGGGAGTACGTCCATGAGCAGTTCTTC. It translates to CASSFSTGEREYVHEQFF.

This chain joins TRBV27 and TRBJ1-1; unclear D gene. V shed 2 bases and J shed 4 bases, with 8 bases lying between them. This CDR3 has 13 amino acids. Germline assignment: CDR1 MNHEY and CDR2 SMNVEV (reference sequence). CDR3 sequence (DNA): TGTGCCAGCAGTTTAGACCACCGCACTGAAGCTTTCTTT. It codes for CASSLDHRTEAFF.

CDR3 region: CASRGLGGAPSIYEQYF. CDR3 nucleotide sequence: TGTGCCAGCAGGGGGTTAGGGGGGGCGCCTTCAATCTACGAGCAGTACTTC. The chain couples TRBV28 to TRBJ2-7, with D tentatively TRBD2 (7 bases). V lost 6 bases and J lost 3, with 24 bases in between. CDR1 MDHEN and CDR2 SYDVKM come from the germline V gene. The CDR3 extends over 17 amino acids.

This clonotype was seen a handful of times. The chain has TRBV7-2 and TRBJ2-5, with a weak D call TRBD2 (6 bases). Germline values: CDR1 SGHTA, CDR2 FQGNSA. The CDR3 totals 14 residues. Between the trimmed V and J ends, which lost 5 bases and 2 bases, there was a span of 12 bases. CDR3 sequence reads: CASSQGGPQETQYF. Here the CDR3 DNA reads TGTGCCAGCAGCCAGGGAGGCCCACAAGAGACCCAGTACTTC.

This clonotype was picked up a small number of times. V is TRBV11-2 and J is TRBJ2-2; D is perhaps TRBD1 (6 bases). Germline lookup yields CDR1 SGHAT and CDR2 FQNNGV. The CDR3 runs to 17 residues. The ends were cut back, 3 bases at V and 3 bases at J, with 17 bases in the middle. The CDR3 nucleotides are TGTGCCAGCAGCTTCACTGGAGTCGGACAGCACACCGGGGAGCTGTTTTTT. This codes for CASSFTGVGQHTGELFF.